The 8 T cell receptor beta chains below come from one sample, sequenced in a study of T cells in Graves' hyperthyroidism and ophthalmopathy. RNA transcripts were the template for amplifying TCR beta CDR3 regions. In the first-round RT-PCR of the TCR CDR3, the HTBI primer set was used. TCRdb re-called the multiplex PCR reads with MiXCR, one entry per CDR3 protein. Of nearly 600,000 distinct CDR3 sequences detected, 14% appear once; the ten largest clones hold roughly 6.2%. The sample was blood. These receptors all stem from a woman aged 25-40 years with Graves' hyperthyroidism that later progressed to Graves' ophthalmopathy.

This chain connects TRBV19 to TRBJ2-1; TRBD1 matches at 9 bases. Germline values: CDR1 LNHDA, CDR2 SQIVND (reference sequence). The junction had 9 bases not matched to a gene; V was cut back by 6 bases and J by 6 bases. The CDR3 consists of 15 residues. The DNA for the CDR3 is TGTGCCAGTAGCTTGGGACAGGGCACCTGCAATGAGCAGTTCTTC. It yields the protein CASSLGQGTCNEQFF.

This clonotype turned up a few times. The chain employs TRBV11-3 and TRBJ2-7, with TRBD1 identical over 9 bases. The V and J ends lost 5 bases and 2 bases, in that order; junction bases with no gene match: 7. This CDR3 is built from 15 residues. Germline-derived CDR1 and CDR2 are SGHNT and YENEEA. The CDR3 sequence: CASSQLGTGTYEQYF. The CDR3 bases are TGTGCCAGCAGCCAACTTGGGACAGGGACCTACGAGCAGTACTTC.

This clonotype has ten or more counts. The V and J genes are TRBV2 and TRBJ1-4; TRBD1 aligns across 8 bases. The CDR3 has 14 amino acids. Germline loops: CDR1 SNHLY, CDR2 FYNNEI. Germline trimming cut 7 bases from V and 7 bases from J; bases unmatched to any gene: 8. The CDR3 loop is CASIQGAQGEKLFF. DNA for the CDR3: TGTGCCAGCATCCAGGGGGCGCAGGGTGAAAAACTGTTTTTT. Full variable domain (remainder filled in from reference TRBV2 and TRBJ1-4): EPEVTQTPSHQVTQMGQEVILRCVPISNHLYFYWYRQILGQKVEFLVSFYNNEISEKSEIFDDQFSVERPDGSNFTLKIRSTKLEDSAMYFCASIQGAQGEKLFFGSGTQLSVL.

This clonotype was counted ten times or more. This chain uses TRBV28 with TRBJ2-7; D unresolved. V was pared by 1 base and J by 6 bases, with 13 bases between. Per germline, CDR1 MDHEN and CDR2 SYDVKM. The CDR3 is 14 amino acids. The CDR3 nucleotides are TGTGCCAGCAGTTTATCGTTGGCTATAGGCGAGCAGTACTTC. Protein sequence: CASSLSLAIGEQYF.

This clonotype was found many times. The chain couples TRBV12-3 or TRBV12-4 to TRBJ1-5, with unresolved D. The CDR3 sequence is 15 residues long. The V end was cut by 4 bases, the J end by 0 bases, with 10 bases between. CDR3 protein: CASSSEGNSNQPQHF. The CDR3 nucleotides read TGTGCCAGCAGTTCGGAAGGGAATAGCAATCAGCCCCAGCATTTT.

CDR3 loop: CATSPQGDQPQHF. CDR3 sequence (DNA): TGTGCCACCAGTCCGCAGGGTGATCAGCCCCAGCATTTT. V is TRBV24-1 and J is TRBJ1-5, with D perhaps matching TRBD1 (5 bases). Deletions cut 6 bases from V and 5 bases from J, with 10 bases between. CDR1 and CDR2 (germline): KGHDR, SFDVKD. CDR3 length: 13 residues.

V gene TRBV20-1 combines with J gene TRBJ2-3; D perhaps matches TRBD2 (5 bases). CDR1 is DFQATT, CDR2 SNEGSKA, per germline (reference sequence). V was pared by 5 bases and J by 7 bases, with 19 bases between. There are 14 residues in the CDR3. DNA for the CDR3: TGCAGTGCTGGACGGACTGGTCTTCCTAATACGCAGTATTTT. Translation gives CSAGRTGLPNTQYF.

The CDR3, as DNA: TGCGCCAGCAGCCCCCGACAGGGGGCTACCTACGAGCAGTACTTC. This encodes CASSPRQGATYEQYF. The genes are TRBV5-1 and TRBJ2-7, with 10 bases lining up with TRBD1. V lost 4 bases, J lost 2 bases, and 6 bases stayed unmatched. The length of the CDR3 is 15 residues. Germline CDR1 is SGHRS and CDR2 is YFSETQ.